The rows below give T cell receptor beta chains drawn from one sample of a study of beta chain features in type 1 diabetes. The repertoire was sequenced with immunoSEQ multiplex PCR; TCRdb's copy has only in-frame clones and lacks some. The sample consists of fewer than 450,000 clones, less than 15% of them appearing once. What was sequenced was naive CD4+ T cells from blood. All receptors derive from a woman aged 18-29 years with type 1 diabetes. CDR3s include the opening cysteine and the closing phenylalanine or tryptophan. Fields, in order: clone size, CDR3 length, V gene, D gene, J gene, CDR3 protein, CDR3 DNA. The D gene is left open where the match is weak. Clone size is not always given. Where it is, it says once, few, many or a class for expanded clones.

>many|11|TRBV29-1|.|TRBJ2-7
CSVGGGYEQYF
TGCAGCGTTGGCGGTGGTTACGAGCAGTACTTC
>.|16|TRBV4-1|.|TRBJ2-5
CASSQDLGQGQETQYF
TGCGCCAGCAGCCAAGATCTCGGGCAGGGCCAAGAGACCCAGTACTTC
>.|14|TRBV6-5|.|TRBJ2-3
CASSPRTRGDTQYF
TGTGCCAGCAGTCCCAGGACTCGTGGGGATACGCAGTATTTT
>many|14|TRBV4-3|.|TRBJ2-1
CASSLHLAYNEQFF
TGCGCCAGCAGCCTGCATCTAGCCTACAATGAGCAGTTCTTC
>many|13|TRBV7-9|.|TRBJ2-3
CASTFLVTDTQYF
TGTGCCAGCACCTTCCTTGTCACAGATACGCAGTATTTT
>.|13|TRBV29-1|.|TRBJ1-1
CSVSGRMNTEAFF
TGCAGCGTTAGCGGGAGAATGAACACTGAAGCTTTCTTT
>few|15|TRBV9|TRBD2|TRBJ2-1
CASSVGTSVYNEQFF
TGTGCCAGCAGCGTAGGGACTAGCGTGTACAATGAGCAGTTCTTC
>.|14|TRBV7-9|.|TRBJ2-2
CASSPDRNTGELFF
TGTGCCAGCAGCCCCGACAGGAACACCGGGGAGCTGTTTTTT
>.|12|TRBV28|.|TRBJ2-7
CASQGIFYEQYF
TGTGCCAGCCAGGGGATTTTTTACGAGCAGTACTTC
>.|14|TRBV5-4|TRBD2|TRBJ2-5
CASSRAGVGETQYF
TGTGCCAGCAGCCGCGCGGGAGTCGGGGAGACCCAGTACTTC
>few|16|TRBV18|.|TRBJ1-1
CASSPQEGQMNTEAFF
TGTGCCAGCTCACCACAGGAGGGGCAGATGAACACTGAAGCTTTCTTT
>.|14|TRBV13|.|TRBJ2-3
CASSFTGFADTQYF
TGTGCCAGCAGCTTTACAGGGTTCGCAGATACGCAGTATTTT
>.|13|TRBV6-5|TRBD1|TRBJ2-7
CASSYRRQGLQYF
TGTGCCAGCAGTTACCGAAGACAGGGCCTGCAGTACTTC
>few|15|TRBV19|TRBD1|TRBJ2-4
CASTRQGQTSGIQYF
TGTGCCAGTACGAGACAGGGGCAAACTTCGGGCATTCAGTACTTC
>.|17|TRBV5-1|TRBD1|TRBJ2-2
CASSPRVGQQNTGELFF
TGCGCCAGCAGCCCCCGAGTGGGACAGCAGAACACCGGGGAGCTGTTTTTT
>few|15|TRBV5-1|TRBD1|TRBJ2-5
CASSPPGTGRETQYF
TGCGCCAGCAGCCCCCCCGGGACAGGGAGAGAGACCCAGTACTTC
>once|15|TRBV5-1|.|TRBJ1-1
CASSLRDWYGTEAFF
TGCGCCAGCAGCTTACGGGATTGGTATGGTACTGAAGCTTTCTTT
>few|13|TRBV7-3|.|TRBJ2-5
CASSPRRGETQYF
TGTGCCAGCAGCCCCCGTAGGGGAGAGACCCAGTACTTC
>few|12|TRBV5-4|.|TRBJ1-1
CASSLFGTEAFF
TGTGCCAGCAGCTTATTCGGTACTGAAGCTTTCTTT
>few|11|TRBV20-1|.|TRBJ2-4
CSARDENIQYF
TGCAGTGCTAGAGACGAAAACATTCAGTACTTC
>few|16|TRBV28|.|TRBJ2-2
CASSSLGAPGTGELFF
TGTGCCAGCAGTTCTCTGGGGGCCCCCGGCACCGGGGAGCTGTTTTTT
>few|13|TRBV30|TRBD2|TRBJ2-3
CAWSLGGLDTQYF
TGTGCCTGGAGTCTGGGGGGGTTAGATACGCAGTATTTT
>.|17|TRBV28|TRBD2|TRBJ2-3
CASSSSSLAGVTDTQYF
TGTGCCAGCAGTTCATCCTCACTAGCGGGAGTCACAGATACGCAGTATTTT
>few|17|TRBV4-2|TRBD2|TRBJ2-4
CASSQGVGGLAKNIQYF
TGTGCCAGCAGCCAAGGAGTCGGGGGGTTAGCCAAAAACATTCAGTACTTC
>few|16|TRBV7-2|.|TRBJ2-1
CASSSGLASSYNEQFF
TGTGCCAGCAGCTCGGGACTTGCGAGCTCCTACAATGAGCAGTTCTTC
>.|14|TRBV7-9|.|TRBJ1-2
CASSLWGRDYGYTF
TGTGCCAGCAGCTTATGGGGGCGCGACTATGGCTACACCTTC
>few|14|TRBV4-2|TRBD1|TRBJ2-5
CASSQGQGEETQYF
TGTGCCAGCAGCCAAGGGCAGGGGGAAGAGACCCAGTACTTC
>few|14|TRBV9|.|TRBJ1-1
CASSTPGAGAEAFF
TGTGCCAGCAGCACCCCAGGGGCTGGCGCTGAAGCTTTCTTT
>.|16|TRBV30|.|TRBJ2-6
CAWKRVRPSGANVLTF
TGTGCCTGGAAAAGAGTCAGGCCCTCTGGGGCCAACGTCCTGACTTTC
>.|14|TRBV11-2|TRBD2|TRBJ2-1
CASTRTSGSTEQFF
TGTGCCAGCACGAGGACTAGCGGGAGCACTGAGCAGTTCTTC
>.|16|TRBV11-2|TRBD1|TRBJ1-3
CASSSGTGFPGNTIYF
TGTGCCAGCAGCTCGGGGACAGGGTTCCCTGGAAACACCATATATTTT
>few|18|TRBV19|.|TRBJ1-1
CASSRSQGRSRSNTEAFF
TGTGCCAGTAGTAGATCACAGGGAAGGAGCAGGAGCAACACTGAAGCTTTCTTT
>.|15|TRBV6-6|.|TRBJ1-1
CASSYLYQGNTEAFF
TGTGCCAGCAGTTACCTCTATCAGGGGAACACTGAAGCTTTCTTT
>few|13|TRBV29-1|TRBD2|TRBJ2-5
CSVGGAGQETQYF
TGCAGCGTTGGGGGAGCGGGACAAGAGACCCAGTACTTC
>few|18|TRBV4-1|TRBD2|TRBJ2-5
CASSPKGLAGGPGETQYF
TGCGCCAGCAGCCCCAAAGGACTAGCGGGAGGGCCGGGTGAGACCCAGTACTTC
>few|15|TRBV6-6|.|TRBJ2-2
CASKKPQGFGGELFF
TGTGCCAGCAAAAAACCCCAGGGTTTTGGCGGGGAGCTGTTTTTT
>.|14|TRBV5-6|.|TRBJ2-5
CASSSLGVKETQYF
TGTGCCAGCAGCTCATTAGGGGTAAAAGAGACCCAGTACTTC
>.|15|TRBV5-1|TRBD1|TRBJ1-2
CASSRGQGWDYGYTF
TGCGCCAGCAGCCGAGGACAGGGCTGGGACTATGGCTACACCTTC
>.|19|TRBV5-1|TRBD2|TRBJ2-1
CASSPGTSGYKSSYNEQFF
TGCGCCAGCAGCCCCGGGACTAGCGGGTACAAAAGCTCCTACAATGAGCAGTTCTTC
>few|17|TRBV7-2|.|TRBJ2-1
CASSLGSGGGPFSEQFF
TGTGCCAGCAGCTTAGGGTCCGGGGGAGGCCCGTTTTCCGAGCAGTTCTTC
>.|16|TRBV5-4|TRBD2|TRBJ2-2
CASSKAGGPVTGELFF
TGTGCCAGCAGTAAAGCGGGAGGGCCGGTCACCGGGGAGCTGTTTTTT
>.|14|TRBV30|TRBD1|TRBJ2-3
CAWSGDSRGDTQYF
TGTGCCTGGAGTGGGGACAGCCGAGGGGATACGCAGTATTTT
>few|12|TRBV28|.|TRBJ1-1
CASSRRGSGAFF
TGTGCCAGCAGTAGAAGGGGGTCGGGAGCTTTCTTT
>.|16|TRBV6-5|TRBD2|TRBJ2-1
CASSYRRTSVYNEQFF
TGTGCCAGCAGTTACCGTCGGACTAGCGTATACAATGAGCAGTTCTTC